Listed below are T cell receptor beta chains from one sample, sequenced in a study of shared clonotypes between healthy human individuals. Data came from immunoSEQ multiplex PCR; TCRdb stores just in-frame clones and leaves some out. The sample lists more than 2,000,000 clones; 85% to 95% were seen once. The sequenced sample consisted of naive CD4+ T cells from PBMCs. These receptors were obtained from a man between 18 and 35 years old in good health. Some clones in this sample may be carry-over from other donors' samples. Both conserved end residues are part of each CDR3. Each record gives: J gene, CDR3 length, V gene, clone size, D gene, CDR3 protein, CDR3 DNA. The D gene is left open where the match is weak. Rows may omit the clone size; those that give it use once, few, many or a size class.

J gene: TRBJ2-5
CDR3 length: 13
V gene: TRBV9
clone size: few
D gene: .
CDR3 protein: CASSVGGGETQYF
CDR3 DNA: TGTGCCAGCAGCGTAGGAGGGGGAGAGACCCAGTACTTC

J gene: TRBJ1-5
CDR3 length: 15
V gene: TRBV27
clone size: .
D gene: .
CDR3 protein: CASSLKALSNQPQHF
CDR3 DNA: TGTGCCAGCAGTTTAAAGGCTCTTAGCAATCAGCCCCAGCATTTT

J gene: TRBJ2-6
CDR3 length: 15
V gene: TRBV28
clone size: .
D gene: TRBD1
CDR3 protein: CASSQTGLGANVLTF
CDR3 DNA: TGTGCCAGCAGCCAGACAGGGTTAGGGGCCAACGTCCTGACTTTC

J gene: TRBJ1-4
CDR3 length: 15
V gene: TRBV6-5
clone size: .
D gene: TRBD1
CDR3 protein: CASSYLRDRDEKLFF
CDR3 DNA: TGTGCCAGCAGTTACCTCCGGGACAGAGATGAAAAACTGTTTTTT

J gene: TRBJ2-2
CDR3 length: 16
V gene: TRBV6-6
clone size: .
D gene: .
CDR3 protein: CASSPGRLEGAGELFF
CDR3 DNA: TGTGCCAGCAGCCCGGGTAGACTAGAAGGGGCCGGGGAGCTGTTTTTT

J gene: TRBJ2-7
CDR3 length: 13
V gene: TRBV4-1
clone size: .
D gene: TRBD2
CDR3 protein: CASSPRTSSEQYF
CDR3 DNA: TGCGCCAGCAGCCCCCGGACTAGCAGCGAGCAGTACTTC

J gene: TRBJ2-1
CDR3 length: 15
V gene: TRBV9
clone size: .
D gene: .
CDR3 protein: CASSVAPRDSNEQFF
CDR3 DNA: TGTGCCAGCAGCGTAGCCCCCCGAGACTCTAATGAGCAGTTCTTC

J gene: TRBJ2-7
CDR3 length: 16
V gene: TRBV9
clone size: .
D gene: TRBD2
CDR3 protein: CASSVSPGTSAYEQYF
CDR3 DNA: TGTGCCAGCAGCGTGTCACCCGGGACTAGTGCGTACGAGCAGTACTTC

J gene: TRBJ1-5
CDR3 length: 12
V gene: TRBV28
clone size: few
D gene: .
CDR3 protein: CASTDLLQPQHF
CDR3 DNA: TGTGCCAGCACGGACCTGCTTCAGCCCCAGCATTTT

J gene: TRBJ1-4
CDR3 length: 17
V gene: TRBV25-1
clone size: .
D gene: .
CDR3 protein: CASSGRRLPATNEKLFF
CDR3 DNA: TGTGCCAGCAGTGGCCGGCGCCTTCCCGCAACTAATGAAAAACTGTTTTTT

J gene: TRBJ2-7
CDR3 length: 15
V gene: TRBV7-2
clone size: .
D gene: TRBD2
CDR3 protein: CASSLGIAGVYEQYF
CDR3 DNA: TGTGCCAGCAGCTTAGGAATAGCGGGAGTCTACGAGCAGTACTTC

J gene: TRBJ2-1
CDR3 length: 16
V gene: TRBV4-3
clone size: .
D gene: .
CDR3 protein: CASSLRDLEGYNEQFF
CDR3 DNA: TGCGCCAGCAGCCTCCGGGACCTAGAGGGCTACAATGAGCAGTTCTTC

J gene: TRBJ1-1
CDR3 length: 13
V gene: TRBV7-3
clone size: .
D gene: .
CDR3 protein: CASSFRMGTEAFF
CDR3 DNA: TGTGCCAGCAGCTTTCGGATGGGAACTGAAGCTTTCTTT

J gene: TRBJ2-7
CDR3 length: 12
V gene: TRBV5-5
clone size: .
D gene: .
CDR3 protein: CASSYSSYEQYF
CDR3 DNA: TGTGCCAGCAGCTACAGCTCCTACGAGCAGTACTTC

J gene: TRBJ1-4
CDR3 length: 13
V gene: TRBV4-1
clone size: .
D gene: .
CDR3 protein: CASSQLDGEKLFF
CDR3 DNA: TGCGCCAGCAGCCAATTGGACGGAGAAAAACTGTTTTTT

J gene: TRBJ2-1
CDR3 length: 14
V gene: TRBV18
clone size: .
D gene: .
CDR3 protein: CASSLFGSYNEQFF
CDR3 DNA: TGTGCCAGCTCACTCTTCGGGTCATACAATGAGCAGTTCTTC

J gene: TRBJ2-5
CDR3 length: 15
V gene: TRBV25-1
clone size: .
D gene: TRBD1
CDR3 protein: CASTSRGRDEETQYF
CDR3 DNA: TGTGCCAGCACCTCCAGGGGGCGAGACGAAGAGACCCAGTACTTC

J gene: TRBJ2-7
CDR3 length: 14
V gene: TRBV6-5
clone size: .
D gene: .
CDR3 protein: CASSYSRDSYEQYF
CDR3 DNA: TGTGCCAGCAGTTACTCGCGTGACAGCTACGAGCAGTACTTC